The clone carrying this T cell receptor beta chain has ten or more counts. Its target is not known. Clones were sequenced by immunoSEQ multiplex PCR, and TCRdb holds only the in-frame ones, with some missing. The sample includes 150,000 to 200,000 clones, 86% of them seen just once. The data derive from a study of cytomegalovirus exposure and HLA in healthy donors. Germline CDR1 is SNHLY and CDR2 is FYNNEI. The CDR3 covers 12 residues. The V and J ends lost 7 bases and 7 bases, in that order; junction bases with no gene match: 3. Findings of the study overall: It was confirmed in vitro that a few of the CMV-associated chains were specific for CMV antigens. 150 to 200 TCR beta chains were listed as cytomegalovirus-associated. Published work reported that the classifier diagnosed cytomegalovirus status with high specificity and sensitivity.

The J gene is TRBJ2-1, the V gene TRBV2, with 8 bases that match TRBD1. The sequence derives from a woman in her thirties in good health and CMV-seronegative. Sequencing used PBMCs. The CDR3 DNA follows: TGTGCCAGCACCGGGACAGGTAATGAGCAGTTCTTC. Translated: CASTGTGNEQFF.